This TCR beta chain was captured in a study of cytomegalovirus exposure and HLA in healthy donors (dated by TCRdb to about 2017). Notes on the research overall: In an earlier analysis of roughly 500 of the donors, around 290 Gb of sequence data and 120 million or so unique TCR beta sequences from about 180 million T cells were reported. An early release covering about 600 HLA-typed donors comprised roughly 300 gigabases of sequencing data and tens of millions of unique TCR sequences. Among the roughly 370 genotyped donors, under 90% belonged to the genetic ancestry cluster associated with self-reported Caucasian donors. The aim of the study was to test whether cataloging public T cell receptors could identify signatures of past pathogen exposure. Using immunosequencing, the study profiled T cell repertoires from 550 to 750 subjects and related those repertoires to cytomegalovirus serostatus. A separate validation cohort of more than 100 different subjects was used in addition to the approximately 700-subject first cohort. The study combined high-throughput TCR immunosequencing, statistical association of individual TCRs with disease status, and machine learning to predict cytomegalovirus infection status. In a later analysis, previously published TCR beta repertoires from 666 donors were re-analyzed and high-resolution HLA genotyping was added so that TCR occurrence patterns could be studied. Rather than drawing on any new phenotypic data, the later analysis identified candidate immune exposures from TCR beta sequences and the way those sequences occurred across donors. In an earlier analysis of 587 of the donors, high-throughput TCR beta sequencing was used to judge whether each TCR beta V gene segment behaved as functional or pseudogenic. Donor age, sex, ethnicity and CMV serostatus were collected together with the repertoire data. A later genetic analysis used genome-wide SNP genotypes for about 60% of the roughly 670 donors, treating that subset as a discovery cohort. Every discovery cohort repertoire had been produced on one sequencing platform. HLA typing covered class I and class II loci at four-digit resolution. The number of donors typed differed by locus, with about 629-640 for A, B, C, DRB1 and DQB1, more than 500 for DQA1, under 610 for DPA1, and under 490 for DPB1. Because of strong linkage in the cohort, roughly 5 DR-DQ haplotypes were treated as single units for association and clustering. Among some 410 genotyped donors of the cohort, an average of approximately 250,000 unique TCR beta nucleotide sequences were sequenced per donor, around a sixth of them non-productive. Findings and caveats that apply to the study as a whole: Immune exposure information for the cohort was limited to CMV serostatus. In vitro tests confirmed that a few of the cytomegalovirus-associated TCR beta chains recognize cytomegalovirus antigens. In both the original and validation cohorts, the classifier was reported to diagnose cytomegalovirus status with high specificity and sensitivity. Compared with the approximately 700-donor mean, donors in an Asian-associated ancestry cluster had fewer N-insertions in productive TCRs, according to a later genetic analysis. According to a later analysis, parvovirus B19, influenza, CMV and Epstein-Barr virus appeared linked to several top co-occurrence clusters. A cluster of highly shared sequence variants was judged likely to represent a technical artifact of the sequencing pipeline. Sequencing depth was assumed to be roughly uniform across donors in the presence/absence analyses, though that assumption may not hold. Most CMV-associated TCR beta chains appeared to be HLA-restricted in a later analysis, and the HLA associations seemed to be driven largely by CMV exposure. In a later genetic analysis, a missense DCLRE1C variant was associated with V-gene and J-gene trimming of TCR beta chains, and the association was replicated in an independent cohort. Linkage disequilibrium might explain the correlated functional status among segregating V segments, but an unknown experimental factor could not be ruled out. Across donors, most TCR sequences were observed very rarely, whereas some public TCRs were present in many individuals. The cohort was sequenced for TCR beta chains only, and without alpha or paired-chain data the features that could be detected were limited. In an earlier analysis of fewer than 700 of the donors, most TCR beta V segments appeared in productive rearrangements about 87% or about 30% of the time, broadly matching IMGT annotations. A further reported finding was that TCR beta sequences accurately predicted the HLA-A and HLA-B alleles for most subjects in the first cohort. Because HLA typing was missing for some donors at each locus, association tests included only the typed subset. Because counts were too low, 15 or so rarely observed V segments, including chromosome 9 orphons, were excluded from the earlier analysis of 587 of the donors. Specific HLA alleles were associated with 16,951 TCR beta sequences at a false discovery rate of 0.05 in a later analysis. The authors suggested that the approach could potentially be generalized to other disease states and immunological phenotypes. According to a later analysis, TCR association rates differed among HLA loci, with DRB1 alleles showing the most associated TCRs and HLA-C alleles showing the fewest. The study listed approximately 160 TCR beta chains as associated with cytomegalovirus. A later analysis found that HLA-associated TCR beta chains were more clonally expanded and had lower generation probabilities than equally common non-associated chains. Assigning TCR associations to individual alleles was difficult when HLA alleles, especially DR and DQ, strongly co-occurred.

As to this clone: Its antigen is not yet known. Base qualities were left out, and no much larger clone turns up one base away.

The cohort was made up of roughly 670 healthy bone marrow donors. At the time of sampling, every cohort member was nominally healthy, though immune exposures that went unrecorded were likely present. The donor was CMV seropositive and was included in the group of almost 300 seropositive cohort members. A peripheral blood sample was collected from each donor, and TCR beta sequencing was performed on peripheral blood mononuclear cells. Genomic DNA extraction from the blood cell samples was performed with the Qiagen DNeasy Blood Extraction Kit. Libraries were prepared through the immunoSEQ multiplex PCR assay. A mixture of 60 forward primers for TCR Vbeta segments and 13 reverse primers for TCR Jbeta segments was used in the multiplex PCR. The CDR3 region of rearranged TCR beta genes was amplified from genomic DNA with a multiplex PCR assay. The Illumina HiSeq System was used to sequence the amplified TCR beta libraries as 87-base-pair reads. In the authors' own workflow: A later analysis tallied around 80 million unique TCR beta chains across the 650 to 750 repertoires, and approximately 12 million of those chains were shared by two or more donors. To remove PCR and sequencing errors, raw reads were error-corrected and collapsed into unique sequences using a nearest-neighbor algorithm that merged closely related sequences. To assign V, D and J gene segments, CDR3 sequences were aligned to IMGT reference sequences. Each retained sequence needed at least a six-nucleotide match to both a V gene segment and a J gene segment. Rearrangements were called productive when the CDR3 lacked stop codons and stayed in frame with V and J; all others were non-productive. CDR3 was defined by IMGT convention, running from the second conserved V-encoded cysteine to the conserved J-encoded phenylalanine. The earlier analysis of approximately 590 of the donors excluded any sequence lacking an unambiguous match to a single V gene segment. An earlier analysis of over 450 of the donors classified V segments as functional when productive rearrangements were above 56.7% and as segregating when the standard deviation between donors was above 5%. To diagnose cytomegalovirus status from the catalog of TCR beta chain sequences, a statistical classification framework was built. In a later analysis, TCR nucleotide sequences were compared against IMGT/GENE-DB human TR gene sequences so that V and J genes could be assigned. Using the TCRdist pipeline, a later analysis assigned CDR3 sequences along with most-parsimonious VDJ recombination scenarios. A later analysis defined each TCR beta chain by its CDR3 amino acid sequence plus V-gene family, and excluded reads lacking a unique V-gene family. As a way to deal with suspected cross-contamination and a sequencing artifact, a later analysis dropped 450 to 700 nucleotide sequences that were highly shared and had low generation probability. In a later analysis, a clonal expansion index for each public chain was calculated from normalized within-repertoire ranks of inferred template counts. In a later analysis, generation probabilities were computed using a VDJ recombination model fitted to out-of-frame rearrangements, and the results were checked against IGoR. In a later analysis, hypergeometric tests were used to score TCR-TCR, TCR-HLA and TCR-CMV co-occurrence, with a repertoire-size bias correction applied to TCR pairs. In a later analysis, false discovery rates were estimated by permuting HLA or CMV assignments 20 times. In a later analysis, co-occurring TCRs were grouped using DBSCAN, with TCRdist sequence similarity added in when clustering inside HLA-allele-positive subsets. Repertoires with fewer than 30,000 or more than 120,000 public chains were left out of co-occurrence clustering, as were a few repertoires with anomalous nucleotide sharing. TCRdb holds this immuneACCESS table with in-frame rearrangements only. Some clones are missing; in checked studies, unresolved V genes explain under half, and the rest has no known cause. Clonal size and the V and J genes are those of that table, whereas D and trimming came from the DNA. For this sample the table gives about 190,000 clones, of which 77% were detected only once. Roughly 2.1% of the sample rests with the top ten.

The clonotype comes from a woman in her 30s in good health and CMV-seropositive. The sample comprised PBMCs.

The encoded CDR3 is CASSQAGPLKPTNYGYTF. The sequence in DNA is TGCGCCAGCAGCCAAGCTGGCCCCCTTAAACCCACTAACTATGGCTACACCTTC. The V and J genes are TRBV4-3 and TRBJ1-2, with no D gene named confidently. CDR1 and CDR2 are read off the germline V gene as LGHNA and YSLEER. CDR3 length: 18 amino acids, cysteine to phenylalanine. Solely the CDR3 DNA is kept, with 54 bases framed from the first base. Trimming removed 1 base from V and 0 bases from J, leaving 18 bases between the germline ends.